This entry describes one T cell receptor beta chain. The target antigen is unknown. This entry comes from a study of cytomegalovirus exposure and HLA in healthy donors. Study context: Earlier work reported 110 million or so unique TCR beta sequences from approximately 180 million T cells.

Study-level points and caveats: Later on, an analysis showed TCR association rates differing by HLA locus, with DRB1 the most and HLA-C the fewest. Cytomegalovirus-associated status was assigned to about 170 TCR beta chains.

Amplification used 60 Vbeta primers and 13 Jbeta primers. Sequenced by immunoSEQ multiplex PCR; TCRdb stores in-frame clones only, minus some. The sample includes tens of thousands of clones, about 72% of them seen just once. Per germline, CDR1 SGHVS and CDR2 FQNEAQ. The CDR3 totals 16 residues. The germline V and J ends were trimmed by 8 bases and 3 bases, with 20 bases remaining between them. This clonotype was sampled from a man aged 30 to 45 in good health and CMV-seronegative. The genes are TRBV7-8 and TRBJ2-1, with a weak D call TRBD1 (5 bases). Material for sequencing was PBMCs. The DNA of the CDR3 is TGTGCCAGCGTCGACCCGATTCGACAGATCTACAATGAGCAGTTCTTC. It codes for CASVDPIRQIYNEQFF.